The sequence of this TCR beta chain was determined in a study of immune heterogeneity within non-small cell lung tumors. Using 32 V and 13 J primers, multiplex PCR amplified TCR beta CDR3. A single record per CDR3 protein comes from TCRdb applying MiXCR to the multiplex PCR reads. The sample contains approximately 5,000 distinct CDR3 sequences, 20% of which appear only once. J lost 5 bases, V lost 4 bases, and 7 bases had no gene match. Germline CDR1 is LGHDT and CDR2 is YNNKEL (reference sequence). CDR3 size: 15 residues. As template, the study used bulk tumor genomic DNA at 600 ng per sample. During surgery, each primary tumor gave multiple biopsies spaced as far apart as possible. These patients got curative surgery after being newly diagnosed with untreated non-small cell lung cancer. The table lists this clonotype with a few counts.

This receptor was obtained from a man in his sixties with non-small cell lung cancer. The material sequenced was lung tumor tissue. The chain is built from TRBV3-1 and TRBJ2-1, with TRBD2 identical over 8 bases. This CDR3 is CASSPRGLVHNEQFF. In nucleotides, the CDR3 is TGTGCCAGCAGCCCCCGGGGACTAGTCCACAATGAGCAGTTCTTC.